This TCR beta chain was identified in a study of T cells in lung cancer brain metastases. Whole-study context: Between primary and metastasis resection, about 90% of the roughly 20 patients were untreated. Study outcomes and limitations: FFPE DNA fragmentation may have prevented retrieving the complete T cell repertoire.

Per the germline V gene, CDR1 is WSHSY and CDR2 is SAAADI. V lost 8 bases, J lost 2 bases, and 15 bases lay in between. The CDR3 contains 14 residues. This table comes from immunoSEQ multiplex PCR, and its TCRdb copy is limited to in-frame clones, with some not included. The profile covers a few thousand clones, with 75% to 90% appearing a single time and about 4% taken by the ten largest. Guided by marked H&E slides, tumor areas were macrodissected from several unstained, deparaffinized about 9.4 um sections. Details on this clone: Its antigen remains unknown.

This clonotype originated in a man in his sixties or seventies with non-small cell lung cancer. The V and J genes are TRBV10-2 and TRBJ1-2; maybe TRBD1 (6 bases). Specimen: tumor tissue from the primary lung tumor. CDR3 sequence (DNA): TGCGCCAGCCAAAGCGGGAGGGGGAACTATGGCTACACCTTC. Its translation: CASQSGRGNYGYTF.